These 6 T cell receptor beta chains came from one sample sequenced in a study of blood T cell repertoires in COVID-19. TCRdb keeps only in-frame clones here, not all; method: immunoSEQ multiplex PCR. Of over 200,000 clones in the sample, 85% to 90% were seen once. Sequencing was done on a sample of peripheral blood. The receptor set was obtained from a man aged 25 to 40 with COVID-19, enrolled during active disease.

V and J are TRBV7-9 and TRBJ1-4, with 7 positions matching TRBD1. V shed 5 bases, J shed 5 bases, and the junction held 8 bases outside the gene matches. The V gene's germline CDR1 is SEHNR and CDR2 FQNEAQ (reference sequence). The CDR3 totals 15 residues. The CDR3: CASSLEDRLNEKLFF. The DNA of the CDR3 is TGTGCCAGCAGCCTAGAGGACAGGCTAAATGAAAAACTGTTTTTT.

J is TRBJ2-5 and V is TRBV28; D is possibly TRBD1 (5 bases). This CDR3 contains 15 residues. The V and J ends lost 3 bases and 1 base respectively, with 12 bases between them. The germline gives CDR1 MDHEN, CDR2 SYDVKM. In nucleotides, the CDR3 is TGTGCCAGCAGTTTTAGGGGCCCCCTCCAAGAGACCCAGTACTTC. As protein: CASSFRGPLQETQYF.

J is TRBJ1-5 and V is TRBV28; possible D gene TRBD1, 5 bases. The V gene's germline CDR1 is MDHEN and CDR2 SYDVKM. V was trimmed by 6 bases and J by 5 bases, leaving 8 bases between them. The CDR3 spans 12 residues. CDR3 loop: CASRTRDQPQHF. DNA of the CDR3: TGTGCCAGCAGAACCAGGGATCAGCCCCAGCATTTT.

The rearrangement joins TRBV5-1 to TRBJ2-3; D is ambiguous. Per germline, CDR1 SGHRS and CDR2 YFSETQ. V was trimmed by 0 bases and J by 1 base, leaving 6 bases between them. The length of the CDR3 is 14 residues. CDR3 nucleotides: TGCGCCAGCAGCTTGGTGTTAGGCACAGATACGCAGTATTTT. This sequence encodes CASSLVLGTDTQYF.

The rearrangement uses TRBV5-4 and TRBJ2-1; D uncertain. Trimming took off 3 bases at V and 4 bases at J, with 5 bases between the two ends. The CDR3 spans 12 residues. From germline, CDR1 is SGHNT and CDR2 YYREEE (reference sequence). The CDR3 is CASSSMYNEQFF. The CDR3 bases are TGTGCCAGCAGCTCAATGTACAATGAGCAGTTCTTC.

V is TRBV11-2 and J is TRBJ2-7, with 13 bases aligning to TRBD2. The ends lost 4 bases at V and 2 bases at J; junction bases unmatched: 8. The CDR3 runs 17 residues. Germline V lookup: CDR1 SGHAT, CDR2 FQNNGV. The CDR3 coding sequence is TGTGCCAGCAGCTCCCTACGGACTAGCGGGAGACCCTACGAGCAGTACTTC. Residues: CASSSLRTSGRPYEQYF.